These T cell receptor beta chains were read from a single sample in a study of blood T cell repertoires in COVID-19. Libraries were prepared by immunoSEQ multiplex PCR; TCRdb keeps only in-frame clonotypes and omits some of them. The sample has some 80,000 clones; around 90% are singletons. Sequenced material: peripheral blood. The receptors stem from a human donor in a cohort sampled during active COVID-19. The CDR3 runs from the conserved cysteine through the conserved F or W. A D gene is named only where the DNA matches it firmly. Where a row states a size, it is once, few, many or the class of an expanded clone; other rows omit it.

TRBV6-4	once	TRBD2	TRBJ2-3	TGTGCCAGCCGAAGCGGGATAGGCCCCACAGATACGCAGTATTTT	CASRSGIGPTDTQYF
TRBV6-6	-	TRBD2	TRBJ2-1	TGTGCCAGCAGCCACCCTCCTGGGACTAGTAGATCCGAGCAGTTCTTC	CASSHPPGTSRSEQFF
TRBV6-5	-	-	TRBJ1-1	TGTGCCAGCCACGGGACTCTTAGGAGCACTGAAGCTTTCTTT	CASHGTLRSTEAFF
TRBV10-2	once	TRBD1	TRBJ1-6	TGCGCCAGCAGCCCTCTCGGGACAGGGGAGTTCTCACCCCTCCACTTT	CASSPLGTGEFSPLHF
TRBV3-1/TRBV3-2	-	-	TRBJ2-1	TGTGCCAGCAGCCAAGAGTCCGTCGCCGGCAATGAGCAGTTCTTC	CASSQESVAGNEQFF
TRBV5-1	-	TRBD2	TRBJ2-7	TGCGCCAGCAGCCCTAATGGACTAGCGAATTACGAGCAGTACTTC	CASSPNGLANYEQYF
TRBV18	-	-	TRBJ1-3	TGTGCCAGCTCACCAGTGGGGCAGCTCTCTGGAAACACCATATATTTT	CASSPVGQLSGNTIYF
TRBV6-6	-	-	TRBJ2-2	TGTGCCAGCAGTGTAGATGCGAACACCGGGGAGCTGTTTTTT	CASSVDANTGELFF
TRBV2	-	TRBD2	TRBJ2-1	TGTGCCAGCAGTGAAGCTTCGGGAGGGCCAGGGGAGCAGTTCTTC	CASSEASGGPGEQFF
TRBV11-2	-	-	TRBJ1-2	TGTGCCAGCAGCCCCCAGGCAGCCATTAACTATGGCTACACCTTC	CASSPQAAINYGYTF
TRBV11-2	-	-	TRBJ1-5	TGTGCCAGCAGCTTAAGCGGCGGGAGGGTGGGTCAGCCCCAGCATTTT	CASSLSGGRVGQPQHF
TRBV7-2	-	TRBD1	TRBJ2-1	TGTGCCAGCAGCTTCTCCGGGACAGGACAAAATGAGCAGTTCTTC	CASSFSGTGQNEQFF
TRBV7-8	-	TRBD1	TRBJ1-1	TGTGCCAGCAGTCCGAGGGGGCAGAACACTGAAGCTTTCTTT	CASSPRGQNTEAFF
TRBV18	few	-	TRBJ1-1	TGTGCCAGCTCAATCGACAGTGCGAACACTGAAGCTTTCTTT	CASSIDSANTEAFF
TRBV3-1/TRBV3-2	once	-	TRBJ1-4	TGTGCCAGCACCGGAGGTGGGGGGATTATGGGGGAAAAACTGTTTTTT	CASTGGGGIMGEKLFF
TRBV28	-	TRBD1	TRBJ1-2	TGTGCCAGCAGTTACCGACAGGGCGGTGGCTACACCTTC	CASSYRQGGGYTF
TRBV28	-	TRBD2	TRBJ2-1	TGTGCCAGCAGTATTCTAGCGGGAGGGCCGAAAAATGAGCAGTTCTTC	CASSILAGGPKNEQFF